This TCR beta chain derives from a study of shared clonotypes between healthy human individuals. Germline-derived CDR1 and CDR2 are SEHNR and FQNEAQ (reference sequence). CDR3 size: 16 residues. Unmatched junction bases numbered 2, after V lost 0 bases and J lost 3 bases. Donors included only healthy HIV-negative adults lacking recent acute infections or vaccinations. Whole-study findings and limits: Non-shared clonotypes had lower generation probabilities than clonotypes shared by all four sorted-subset donors. Enrolling few donors narrowed the genetic and exposure-history diversity that was represented.

The authors distributed each subset's genomic DNA evenly over several immunoSEQ plates. The repertoire was sequenced with immunoSEQ multiplex PCR; TCRdb's copy has only in-frame clones and lacks some. The data hold 300,000 or so clones, with about 74% observed a single time. For this clone: Antigen specificity is unknown. This same CDR3 is encoded by further DNA sequences in the sample.

The sequencing input was memory CD4+ T cells sorted from blood. Sample subset: CD45RA-negative fraction. V gene TRBV7-9 combines with J gene TRBJ2-1, with TRBD2 identical over 10 bases. This sequence was found in a young man in good health. CDR3 region: CASSLALAGVYNEQFF. CDR3 bases: TGTGCCAGCAGCTTAGCTCTAGCGGGGGTCTACAATGAGCAGTTCTTC.